The clone carrying this T cell receptor (beta chain) was detected ten times or more. This CDR3 has 18 residues. CDR1 and CDR2 (germline): MNHEY, SMNVEV (reference sequence). V gave up 4 bases and J gave up 7 bases; unmatched junction bases: 17. The time point here: after trial treatment. Treatment indicated: LDRT plus nivolumab, ipilimumab, low-dose cyclophosphamide and aspirin (RACIN trial). The data were taken from a study of low-dose radiotherapy and immunotherapy resistance in tumors. TRAV- and TRBV-specific primers, spanning alpha and beta chains, primed first-strand cDNA. TCRs were put through roughly 20 PCR cycles of amplification with Phusion. A constant-region primer and the V-primer adapter served as the primer pair. By in vitro transcription, the isolated mRNA was amplified. TCRdb re-analysed the reads in MiXCR, keeping a single row per CDR3 protein. The sample yields around 33,000 distinct CDR3 sequences, less than 65% seen once.

Source: PBMCs, taken after low-dose radiotherapy plus immunotherapy. The TCR comes from a male donor with gallbladder cancer. The J gene is TRBJ1-4, the V gene TRBV27; 8 bases align to TRBD1. The CDR3 is CASSSYGSPGGVGEKLFF. CDR3 bases: TGTGCCAGCAGTTCCTACGGGTCCCCAGGGGGCGTTGGTGAAAAACTGTTTTTT.